Sequencing of this TCR beta chain was carried out in a study of shared clonotypes between healthy human individuals. A word on this clone: Its target is not known.

Assay: immunoSEQ multiplex PCR; the TCRdb copy retains only in-frame clones and omits some. The sample has about 2.4 million clones, around nine tenths seen once; the top ten hold around 0.14%. Study-wide findings and caveats: Only blood was sampled, and tissue TCR repertoires likely differ from blood ones. Clonotypes not shared had lower generation probabilities than those common to all four donors. Around 5% of naive CD4 clonotypes were common to four donors.

There were no recent acute infections or vaccinations among the donors, who were healthy HIV-negative adults. V shed 0 bases and J shed 2 bases, with 6 bases lying between them. The CDR3 has 14 amino acids. Per germline, CDR1 SGDLS and CDR2 YYNGEE. The J gene is TRBJ2-4, the V gene TRBV9; D possibly matches TRBD1 or TRBD2 (5 bases each). Sequencing was carried out using naive CD4+ T cells sorted from blood. Subset specified: CD45RA+ positively selected. The TCR originated in a man younger than 35 in good health. CDR3 bases: TGTGCCAGCAGCGTAGGGGGGTCCAAAAACATTCAGTACTTC. Translated, it gives CASSVGGSKNIQYF.